The 6 T cell receptor beta chains below were found in one sample sequenced in a study of T cell clonality in common variable immunodeficiency. Regarding the study as a whole: In common variable immunodeficiency, TCR beta chains reportedly carried fewer deletions and N-nucleotide insertions.

No antigen has been identified for these receptors. Method: immunoSEQ multiplex PCR; TCRdb's copy keeps in-frame clones and lacks some. This table holds about 28,000 clones with no singletons; the top ten claim 2.5% to 3.5%. Sequencing input: peripheral blood mononuclear cells. Source of these receptors: a human donor with common variable immunodeficiency.

This clone was detected a few times. The read gets to within 3 residues of the CDR3 end, and the germline J gene fills in the rest. The chain is built from TRBV23-1 and TRBJ2-7; 11 bases agree with TRBD2. TRBV23-1 is noted as an ORF with a role that remains uncertain. V shed 2 bases and J 3 bases; nucleotides not matched to a gene: 9. The CDR3 extends over 17 amino acids. The CDR3 bases that were read are TGCGCCAGCAGTCAAACCTCACTAGCGGGGGAATACTACGAG. It yields the protein CASSQTSLAGEYYE. In full, the CDR3 is CASSQTSLAGEYYEQYF.

A remark on this clone: Read coverage stops 3 residues before the CDR3 terminus; the germline J gene supplies the remainder. The chain recombines TRBV19 with TRBJ1-5, with a weak D call TRBD1 (5 bases). Trimming left V 2 bases short and J 2 bases short, with 7 bases between. There are 14 residues in the CDR3. CDR1 LNHDA and CDR2 SQIVND come from the germline V gene (reference sequence). The covered CDR3 bases are TGTGCCAGTAGTATATTGACAGGCAATCAGCCC. It codes for CASSILTGNQP. Given in full, the CDR3 is CASSILTGNQPQHF.

This clone has a count of ten or more. The read ends 3 residues shy of where the CDR3 ends; the end is completed using the germline J gene. The J gene is TRBJ1-1, the V gene TRBV13; D gene uncertain. The CDR3 runs 14 residues. V lost 0 bases to trimming and J lost 0 bases, with 5 bases between them. Germline V lookup: CDR1 PRHDT, CDR2 FYEKMQ (reference sequence). CDR3 sequence reads: CASSLGNMNTEAFF. The CDR3 bases that were read are TGTGCCAGCAGCTTAGGAAACATGAACACTGAA.

Points on this clone: The sequenced fragment ends 3 residues before the CDR3 boundary, so the rest is inferred from the germline J gene. V and J are TRBV2 and TRBJ2-2; D remains ambiguous. The CDR3 is 12 residues long. Germline CDR1 and CDR2: SNHLY and FYNNEI. The CDR3 loop is CASSILVEGLFF. The DNA read from the CDR3 is TGTGCCAGCAGTATATTGGTCGAAGGG. Together with reference TRBV2 and TRBJ2-2, the CDR3 gives the full variable domain: EPEVTQTPSHQVTQMGQEVILRCVPISNHLYFYWYRQILGQKVEFLVSFYNNEISEKSEIFDDQFSVERPDGSNFTLKIRSTKLEDSAMYFCASSILVEGLFFGEGSRLTVL.

Concerning this clone itself: Read sequence stops 3 residues before the CDR3 end, and the germline J gene provides the missing end. This chain connects TRBV6-2 or TRBV6-3 to TRBJ1-5; D call uncertain. Between the trimmed V and J ends, which lost 5 bases and 0 bases, there was a span of 11 bases. The CDR3 loop spans 15 amino acids. Germline V lookup: CDR1 MNHEY, CDR2 SVGEGT. The CDR3 region is CASSRHLGSNQPQHF. Partial CDR3 DNA: TGTGCCAGCAGTCGACATCTCGGTAGCAATCAGCCC.

Comment on this clone: The observed sequence ends 3 residues before the CDR3 terminus, with the missing tail filled in from the germline J gene. V gene TRBV23-1 combines with J gene TRBJ2-7; maybe TRBD1 (5 bases). TRBV23-1 is given ORF status, its function remaining uncertain. With 4 bases removed from V and 1 base from J, the gap between germline ends came to 14 bases. The CDR3 is made up of 15 amino acids. The DNA read from the CDR3 is TGCGCCAGCAGTCCCTCGGGCAGGGCTTCCTACGAG. Translated, it gives CASSPSGRASYE. From start to end, the CDR3 is CASSPSGRASYEQYF.